This TCR beta chain came from a study of T cell changes during pregnancy in multiple sclerosis. CDR3 length: 12 amino acids. J was trimmed by 6 bases and V by 4 bases; bases with no gene match: 5. The germline V gene encodes CDR1 GTSNPN and CDR2 SVGIG (reference sequence). Measured with immunoSEQ multiplex PCR; TCRdb has only the in-frame clones, and not every one. The sample lists 60,000 to 65,000 clones; 90% were seen once. This chain connects TRBV30 to TRBJ2-7; 8 bases map to TRBD2. The receptor's source is a female donor in good health, enrolled as a control in a pregnancy study. Here the sequenced sample was peripheral blood, taken in the second trimester of pregnancy. Here the CDR3 reads CAWKTGGREQYF. The CDR3 DNA reads TGTGCCTGGAAGACGGGGGGGCGCGAGCAGTACTTC.